These 29 T cell receptor beta chains were all obtained from the same sample, sequenced in a study of Ad26.COV2.S vaccination and SARS-CoV-2 variants. Method: immunoSEQ multiplex PCR; TCRdb's copy keeps in-frame clones and lacks some. The data contain around 500,000 clones, 70% to 90% of them seen just once; the ten biggest clones take up 1.7%. Treatment defined: some 20 received Ad26.COV2.S at low or high dose, single or two shots; about 5 received placebo; per-sample allocation not given. Samples came from day 63 after the first vaccine or placebo injection. The sample was peripheral blood, taken in a trial of Ad26.COV2.S vaccine versus placebo. The receptor source for this set is a person between 18 and 65 years old who received the Ad26.COV2.S COVID-19 vaccine or a placebo.

This clone appeared a single time. The junction departs from the called germline gene at one end, perhaps through a read error. The chain links TRBV25-1 to TRBJ1-2, with D tentatively TRBD1 (5 bases). This CDR3 has 13 residues. Germline V lookup: CDR1 MGHDK, CDR2 SYGVNS. Here the CDR3 DNA reads TGTGCCAGCAGGCGCGGGGGGAACTCTGGCTACACCTTC. Residues: CASRRGGNSGYTF.

This sequence joins TRBV19 and TRBJ1-2; 7 bases are a match to TRBD1. V was clipped by 5 bases and J by 7 bases; unmatched bases: 13. Germline V CDR1 and CDR2: LNHDA, SQIVND (reference sequence). The CDR3 totals 15 residues. CDR3 protein: CASSPQTGNFGGYTF. The CDR3 DNA reads TGTGCCAGTAGTCCCCAGACAGGGAATTTCGGTGGCTACACCTTC.

The chain is built from TRBV10-3 and TRBJ2-1, with TRBD2 identical over 9 bases. Losses at the gene ends were 5 bases for V and 8 bases for J; bases not matched to a gene: 7. The CDR3 runs to 14 residues. Per germline, CDR1 ENHRY and CDR2 SYGVKD. The CDR3 DNA reads as TGTGCCATCAGTAGAGCGGGGGGATCAGATGAGCAGTTCTTC. As protein: CAISRAGGSDEQFF.

This clone is a singleton in its sample. The chain combines TRBV19 with TRBJ1-1, with D possibly matching TRBD1 (6 bases). The CDR3 loop spans 16 amino acids. Germline V CDR1 and CDR2: LNHDA, SQIVND (reference sequence). The V and J ends lost 4 bases and 0 bases respectively, with 15 bases between them. The CDR3 loop is CASSRGARVLNTEAFF. In nucleotides, the CDR3 is TGTGCCAGTAGTAGGGGGGCGCGGGTTTTGAACACTGAAGCTTTCTTT. Looking up the rest from reference TRBV19 and TRBJ1-1 gives the full variable domain: DGGITQSPKYLFRKEGQNVTLSCEQNLNHDAMYWYRQDPGQGLRLIYYSQIVNDFQKGDIAEGYSVSREKKESFPLTVTSAQKNPTAFYLCASSRGARVLNTEAFFGQGTRLTVV.

This clone came up once. The chain is built from TRBV4-1 and TRBJ2-7; TRBD2 matches 8 bases. CDR1 MGHRA and CDR2 YSYEKL come from the germline V gene. The CDR3 runs 17 residues. Germline trimming cut 2 bases from V and 0 bases from J; bases unmatched to any gene: 9. The CDR3 region is CASSQNGLAGRSYEQYF. Here the CDR3 DNA reads TGCGCCAGCAGCCAAAACGGGCTAGCGGGCCGCTCCTACGAGCAGTACTTC.

J is TRBJ2-7 and V is TRBV7-6; 15 bases map to TRBD2. The J segment lost 3 bases and the V segment lost 4 bases, leaving 1 base of the junction unmatched. CDR3 length: 15 amino acids. Per germline, CDR1 SGHVS and CDR2 FNYEAQ. CDR3 sequence: CASSSGLAGGYEQYF. The CDR3 DNA sequence: TGTGCCAGCAGCTCGGGACTAGCGGGAGGCTACGAGCAGTACTTC. Full variable domain (missing parts from reference TRBV7-6 and TRBJ2-7): GAGVSQSPRYKVTKRGQDVALRCDPISGHVSLYWYRQALGQGPEFLTYFNYEAQQDKSGLPNDRFSAERPEGSISTLTIQRTEQRDSAMYRCASSSGLAGGYEQYFGPGTRLTVT.

This chain connects TRBV29-1 to TRBJ1-3, with TRBD1 matching over 9 bases. Germline CDR1 is SQVTM and CDR2 is ANQGSEA. CDR3 length equals 19 residues. V was pared by 5 bases and J by 7 bases, with 24 bases of the junction left unmatched. CDR3 amino acids: CSVSNPPGTGTIQANTIYF. CDR3 in DNA: TGCAGCGTTTCCAACCCCCCCGGGACAGGGACCATTCAGGCCAACACCATATATTTT.

The chain uses TRBV27 and TRBJ1-4, with D perhaps matching TRBD1 (5 bases). Germline CDR1 and CDR2: MNHEY and SMNVEV (reference sequence). V lost 5 bases and J lost 8, with 21 bases in between. The CDR3 loop spans 16 amino acids. The CDR3 nucleotides read TGTGCCAGCAGTGCCAAGGACACGGCTTATGAGGAAAAACTGTTTTTT. It is translated as CASSAKDTAYEEKLFF.

This chain connects TRBV5-1 to TRBJ2-7; 9 bases are shared with TRBD2. V dropped 2 bases and J dropped 3; count of bases not matched to a gene: 18. This CDR3 region has 19 residues. Per the germline V gene, CDR1 is SGHRS and CDR2 is YFSETQ. The CDR3 DNA reads as TGCGCCAGCAGCTTCCGCCTCAGGGAAATAACAGCGGGGGGCTACGAGCAGTACTTC. Protein product: CASSFRLREITAGGYEQYF.

CDR3 nucleotides: TGCGCCAGCAGCTTGGAGGCGTTAGGAAACACCATATATTTT. Its translation: CASSLEALGNTIYF. V usage is TRBV5-1 and J usage is TRBJ1-3; D call uncertain. Trimming removed 0 bases from V and 4 bases from J, with 8 bases in between. Germline CDR1 SGHRS, CDR2 YFSETQ. CDR3 length: 14 residues.

The rearrangement joins TRBV18 to TRBJ1-2, with a possible D match to TRBD1 (5 bases). The germline V and J ends were trimmed by 3 bases and 6 bases, with 14 bases remaining between them. Germline CDR1 KGHSH, CDR2 LQKENI. CDR3 size: 14 residues. CDR3 nucleotides: TGTGCCAGCTCACCCCGGGACGGGGCCGATGGCTACACCTTC. It encodes CASSPRDGADGYTF.

The chain couples TRBV4-1 to TRBJ1-5; 9 nucleotides align to TRBD1. CDR1 is MGHRA and CDR2 is YSYEKL in the germline V gene. The J segment lost 4 bases and the V segment lost 3 bases, leaving 7 bases of the junction unmatched. The CDR3 runs 16 residues. CDR3 sequence (DNA): TGCGCCAGCAGCCAGGGGGACAGGGAGAAGAATCAGCCCCAGCATTTT. Its translation is CASSQGDREKNQPQHF.

This sequence joins TRBV27 and TRBJ2-3, with no clear D. CDR1 and CDR2 (germline): MNHEY, SMNVEV (reference sequence). The CDR3 loop spans 12 amino acids. V lost 6 bases to trimming and J lost 0 bases, with 4 bases between them. CDR3 DNA: TGTGCCAGCAGACGAAGCACAGATACGCAGTATTTT. Its translation: CASRRSTDTQYF.

The V call is TRBV7-8, the J call TRBJ1-5; D may be TRBD1 (6 bases). The germline gives CDR1 SGHVS, CDR2 FQNEAQ. CDR3 length: 17 amino acids. The V end was cut by 0 bases, the J end by 5 bases, with 17 bases between. CDR3 amino acids: CASSLAIGWGADQPQHF. CDR3 in DNA: TGTGCCAGCAGCTTAGCGATAGGGTGGGGGGCGGATCAGCCCCAGCATTTT.

The V and J genes are TRBV27 and TRBJ2-7; 8 bases line up with TRBD2. With 6 bases clipped from V and 4 bases from J, the junction kept 8 bases outside the gene matches. The germline V gene encodes CDR1 MNHEY and CDR2 SMNVEV (reference sequence). The CDR3 is made up of 14 amino acids. DNA for the CDR3: TGTGCCAGCAGCTCGGGGGGGGCTGGATACGAGCAGTACTTC. Translated, it gives CASSSGGAGYEQYF.

The V and J genes are TRBV11-2 and TRBJ2-1; TRBD2 matches at 8 bases. Germline CDR1 SGHAT, CDR2 FQNNGV. CDR3 size: 17 residues. J gave up 2 bases and V 4 bases, and 10 bases lay outside the gene matches. CDR3 sequence reads: CASSSPELAVAYNEQFF. The CDR3 DNA sequence: TGTGCCAGCAGCTCCCCCGAACTAGCGGTTGCCTACAATGAGCAGTTCTTC.

This clone was found once. The V gene is TRBV7-9, the J gene TRBJ1-2; tentative D call: TRBD1 (5 bases). V dropped 4 bases and J dropped 3 bases, with 12 bases sitting between them. CDR3 size: 14 residues. Looked up from germline, CDR1 is SEHNR and CDR2 is FQNEAQ (reference sequence). The CDR3 reads CASSWGTFDYGYTF. In nucleotides, the CDR3 is TGTGCCAGCAGCTGGGGCACCTTTGACTATGGCTACACCTTC.

The V call is TRBV20-1, the J call TRBJ2-1; D gene unclear. The CDR3 runs to 11 residues. CDR1 is DFQATT and CDR2 is SNEGSKA in the germline V gene (reference sequence). The germline V and J ends were trimmed by 1 base and 9 bases, with 7 bases remaining between them. CDR3 sequence (DNA): TGCAGTGCTAGAGTTCGTCCTGAGCAGTTCTTC. The encoded protein is CSARVRPEQFF.

The rearrangement joins TRBV4-2 to TRBJ2-2; 8 bases fit TRBD1. The CDR3 is 16 amino acids. The V and J ends lost 4 bases and 3 bases, in that order; junction bases with no gene match: 7. In germline, CDR1 is LGHNA, CDR2 YNFKEQ. For the CDR3, the DNA is TGTGCCAGCAGCCGTGCCCAGGGGGCGGACACCGGGGAGCTGTTTTTT. Its translation: CASSRAQGADTGELFF.

The chain links TRBV14 to TRBJ1-1; TRBD1 aligns across 7 bases. The CDR3 spans 13 residues. The germline gives CDR1 SGHDN, CDR2 FVKESK. After removal of 6 bases from V and 2 bases from J, the junction contained 3 bases not matched to a gene. As DNA, the CDR3 is TGTGCCAGCAGACGACAGGGCAACACTGAAGCTTTCTTT. Translation: CASRRQGNTEAFF.

This chain joins TRBV6-2 or TRBV6-3 and TRBJ1-4; a possible D gene is TRBD1 (6 bases). V was clipped by 5 bases and J by 8 bases, with 12 bases between them. Germline CDR1 is MNHEY and CDR2 is SVGEGT. The CDR3 has 13 residues. CDR3 amino acids: CASSVNRDEKLFF. Written as DNA, the CDR3 is TGTGCCAGCAGTGTCAACAGGGACGAAAAACTGTTTTTT.

The chain has TRBV7-2 and TRBJ1-5, with 9 bases lining up with TRBD1. The CDR3 is made up of 13 amino acids. The germline V gene has CDR1 SGHTA and CDR2 FQGNSA. V shed 5 bases and J 5 bases; nucleotides not matched to a gene: 1. CDR3 loop: CASSRTGDQPQHF. The CDR3 bases are TGTGCCAGCAGCCGGACAGGGGATCAGCCCCAGCATTTT.

The chain joins TRBV30 to TRBJ2-5; 7 bases align to TRBD2. The germline V gene has CDR1 GTSNPN and CDR2 SVGIG (reference sequence). The V gene end was trimmed by 2 bases and the J gene end by 5 bases; junction bases not matched to a gene: 14. The CDR3 is made up of 16 amino acids. DNA for the CDR3: TGTGCCTGGAGTCCCCTCCGGGGGAGGGCCGTGGAGACCCAGTACTTC. Protein sequence: CAWSPLRGRAVETQYF.

The genes are TRBV15 and TRBJ2-7, with D possibly matching TRBD1 (6 bases). The CDR3 loop spans 19 amino acids. CDR1 and CDR2 (germline): LNHNV, YYDKDF (reference sequence). Trimming took 0 bases from V and 0 from J, leaving 21 bases between them. CDR3 sequence: CATSRDHPQSLGASYEQYF. The CDR3 coding sequence is TGTGCCACCAGCAGAGATCATCCACAGAGCCTGGGGGCCTCCTACGAGCAGTACTTC. The whole variable domain, filled in from reference TRBV15 and TRBJ2-7, reads DAMVIQNPRYQVTQFGKPVTLSCSQTLNHNVMYWYQQKSSQAPKLLFHYYDKDFNNEADTPDNFQSRRPNTSFCFLDIRSPGLGDTAMYLCATSRDHPQSLGASYEQYFGPGTRLTVT.

The chain links TRBV4-3 to TRBJ1-6; D gene ambiguous. Germline V lookup: CDR1 LGHNA, CDR2 YSLEER. The CDR3 extends over 16 amino acids. Trimming removed 1 base from V and 0 bases from J, with 7 bases in between. The CDR3 sequence is CASSQGVSSYNSPLHF. The CDR3 DNA is TGCGCCAGCAGCCAAGGGGTGAGCTCCTATAATTCACCCCTCCACTTT.

The CDR3 DNA sequence: TGTGCCAGCAGTGAATCTGGGCTAACGTATTTT. Translating gives CASSESGLTYF. The V gene is TRBV25-1, the J gene TRBJ2-3; no clear D gene. Trimming stripped 1 base from V and 14 bases from J, with 10 bases between. The CDR3 is 11 amino acids. Germline-derived CDR1 and CDR2 are MGHDK and SYGVNS. The entire variable domain, with the rest obtained from reference TRBV25-1 and TRBJ2-3, is as follows: EADIYQTPRYLVIGTGKKITLECSQTMGHDKMYWYQQDPGMELHLIHYSYGVNSTEKGDLSSESTVSRIRTEHFPLTLESARPSHTSQYLCASSESGLTYFGPGTRLTVL.

The CDR3 region has the DNA TGTGCCAGCAGCGCTTTGACAGGGGTCGTACGAGCTTTCTTT. This gives the protein CASSALTGVVRAFF. The V call is TRBV5-6, the J call TRBJ1-1; 8 bases match TRBD1. J was trimmed by 10 bases and V by 4 bases; bases with no gene match: 12. Germline assignment: CDR1 SGHDT and CDR2 YYEEEE. The CDR3 totals 14 residues.

The chain carries TRBV11-3 and TRBJ2-2, with TRBD1 as a possible D gene (6 bases). The CDR3 covers 15 residues. V shed 1 base and J shed 5 bases, with 11 bases lying between them. From germline, CDR1 is SGHNT and CDR2 YENEEA. The CDR3 DNA reads TGTGCCAGCAGCTTAGCACAGGGTGGGACCGGGGAGCTGTTTTTT. The encoded protein is CASSLAQGGTGELFF. The variable domain in full, completed from reference TRBV11-3 and TRBJ2-2, reads EAGVVQSPRYKIIEKKQPVAFWCNPISGHNTLYWYLQNLGQGPELLIRYENEEAVDDSQLPKDRFSAERLKGVDSTLKIQPAELGDSAVYLCASSLAQGGTGELFFGEGSRLTVL.

This chain joins TRBV2 and TRBJ1-5, with 12 nucleotides matching TRBD1. Germline V gene data show CDR1 as SNHLY and CDR2 as FYNNEI. The trim removed 4 bases at V and 7 bases at J, leaving 5 bases unmatched. The CDR3 spans 15 residues. The CDR3 bases are TGTGCCAGCAGTGTGGGTGGGACAGGGGGCCAGCCCCAGCATTTT. This codes for CASSVGGTGGQPQHF.